This TCR beta chain was retrieved from a study of cytotoxic CD8 clonotypes in ibrutinib-treated CLL. The assay was immunoSEQ multiplex PCR, and TCRdb's table has in-frame clones only and misses some. Of about 50,000 clones in the sample, roughly 54% were seen once. Libraries of TCR beta were made from about 2.2 micrograms of genomic DNA that came from cryopreserved PBMCs. CDR3 size: 15 residues. The germline V and J ends were trimmed by 6 bases and 6 bases, with 20 bases remaining between them. Germline-derived CDR1 and CDR2 are LNHDA and SQIVND (reference sequence). This clone was observed a few times.

The chain couples TRBV19 to TRBJ2-5; TRBD2 might be the D (6 bases). Sequenced material: PBMCs, taken at disease progression, from a patient treated with ibrutinib. This receptor was taken from a human donor with chronic lymphocytic leukemia. The CDR3 region has the DNA TGTGCCAGTAGGCGCACCGGGGGTGAGGAAAAGACCCAGTACTTC. It encodes CASRRTGGEEKTQYF. The whole variable domain, remainder taken from reference TRBV19 and TRBJ2-5, is DGGITQSPKYLFRKEGQNVTLSCEQNLNHDAMYWYRQDPGQGLRLIYYSQIVNDFQKGDIAEGYSVSREKKESFPLTVTSAQKNPTAFYLCASRRTGGEEKTQYFGPGTRLLVL.